The subject of this entry is one T cell receptor (beta chain). Noted time point: cycle 4 day 1 (C4D1), after more than five weeks of nivolumab. No patient escaped relapse after autologous stem cell transplantation, and brentuximab vedotin exposure varied. Method: immunoSEQ multiplex PCR; TCRdb's copy keeps in-frame clones and lacks some. The sample records about 60,000 clones, approximately 94% being singletons. There are 14 residues in the CDR3. The germline gives CDR1 MGHRA, CDR2 YSYEKL. The V end lost 1 base, the J end lost 1 base, and 8 bases lay between the germline ends. The data are from a study of PD-1 blockade in classical Hodgkin lymphoma. Study-level background: Nivolumab was given intravenously to patients at 3 mg/kg every 2 weeks.

This specimen consisted of peripheral blood mononuclear cells (PBMCs), obtained before the fourth cycle of nivolumab. The clonotype originates from a human donor with classical Hodgkin lymphoma. The gene calls are TRBV4-1 and TRBJ2-7, with a weak D call TRBD2 (5 bases). The chain's CDR3 is CASSQASGSYEQYF. DNA of the CDR3: TGCGCCAGCAGCCAAGCATCGGGATCCTACGAGCAGTACTTC.